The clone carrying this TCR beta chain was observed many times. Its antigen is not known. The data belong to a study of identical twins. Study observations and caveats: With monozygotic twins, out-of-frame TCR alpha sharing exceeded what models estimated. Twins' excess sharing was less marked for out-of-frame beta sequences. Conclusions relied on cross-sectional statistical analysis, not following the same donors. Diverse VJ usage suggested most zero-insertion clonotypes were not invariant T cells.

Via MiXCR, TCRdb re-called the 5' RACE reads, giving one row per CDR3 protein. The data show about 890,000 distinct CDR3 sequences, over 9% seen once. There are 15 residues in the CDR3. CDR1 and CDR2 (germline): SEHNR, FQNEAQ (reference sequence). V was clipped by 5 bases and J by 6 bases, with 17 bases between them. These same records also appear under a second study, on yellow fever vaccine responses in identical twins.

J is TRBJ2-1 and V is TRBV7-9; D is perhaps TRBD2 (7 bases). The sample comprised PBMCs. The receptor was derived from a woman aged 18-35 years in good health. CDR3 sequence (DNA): TGTGCCAGCAGCGGAAAGGGGGGGCCGGGCAATGAGCAGTTCTTC. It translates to CASSGKGGPGNEQFF.